This T cell receptor beta chain came from a study of sequential checkpoint blockade in melanoma. Study summary: First-line arms were nivolumab then ipilimumab, or the reverse, randomized 1:1. Maintenance nivolumab came after either treatment sequence.

Clones were sequenced by immunoSEQ multiplex PCR, and TCRdb holds only the in-frame ones, with some missing. The sample records about 15,000 clones, roughly 71% being singletons. Treatment in this sample: randomized to nivolumab then ipilimumab (arm A) or the reverse (arm B). PBMC sorting kept live CD3+CD8+ cells without CD19 or CD56. This CDR3 is built from 13 residues. The sequences come from CD8+ T cells sorted from blood (inferred from file names), collected from a patient given nivolumab and ipilimumab in sequence. The sequence came from a human donor with melanoma. The rearrangement links TRBV21-1 to TRBJ1-2. TRBV21-1 is tagged as a pseudogene. The CDR3 sequence is CASSRGGAYGYTF. As DNA, the CDR3 is TGTGCCAGCAGCAGGGGGGGGGCCTATGGCTACACCTTC.